This T cell receptor beta chain was identified during a study of cytomegalovirus exposure and HLA in healthy donors. Primers included in the PCR were 60 Vbeta and 13 Jbeta primers. The data were produced by immunoSEQ multiplex PCR, yet TCRdb's version contains in-frame clones alone and is incomplete. The listing records roughly 190,000 clones. This CDR3 spans 17 amino acids. Trimming removed 5 bases from V and 2 bases from J; junction bases left unmatched: 11. Looked up from germline, CDR1 is SGDLS and CDR2 is YYNGEE. The J gene is TRBJ1-1, the V gene TRBV9; TRBD1 aligns across 11 bases. The source is a woman under 30 in good health and CMV-seropositive. Specimen: PBMCs. The CDR3 region is CASSPPRTGGLNTEAFF. The DNA of the CDR3 is TGTGCCAGCAGTCCCCCTAGGACAGGGGGCCTCAACACTGAAGCTTTCTTT.